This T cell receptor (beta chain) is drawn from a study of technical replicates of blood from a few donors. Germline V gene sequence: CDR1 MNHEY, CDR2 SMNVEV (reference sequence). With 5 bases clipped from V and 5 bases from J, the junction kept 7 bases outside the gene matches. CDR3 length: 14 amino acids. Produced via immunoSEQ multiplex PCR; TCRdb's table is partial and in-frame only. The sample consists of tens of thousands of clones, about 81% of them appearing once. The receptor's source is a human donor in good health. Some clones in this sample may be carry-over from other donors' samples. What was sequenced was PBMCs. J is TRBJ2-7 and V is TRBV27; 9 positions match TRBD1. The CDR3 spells CASSRRDREDEQYF. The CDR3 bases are TGTGCCAGCAGTCGCCGGGACAGGGAGGACGAGCAGTACTTC.